The 27 T cell receptor beta chains below come from one sample, sequenced in a study of shared clonotypes between healthy human individuals. Some clones are missing from TCRdb's copy, which holds only in-frame ones; the method was immunoSEQ multiplex PCR. The table has roughly 1.5 million clones, roughly 98% seen once. The sequencing sample was made of naive CD4+ T cells sorted from blood. Regarding subset: CD45RA+ positively selected. These receptors all stem from a man aged 25 to 40 in good health.

This chain links TRBV7-9 with TRBJ1-1; D perhaps matches TRBD1 (6 bases). The CDR3 loop spans 15 amino acids. Germline V gene sequence: CDR1 SEHNR, CDR2 FQNEAQ (reference sequence). V dropped 3 bases and J dropped 0 bases, with 11 bases sitting between them. The DNA of the CDR3 is TGTGCCAGCAGCTTTTCGGGGGCGGTGAACACTGAAGCTTTCTTT. It specifies CASSFSGAVNTEAFF.

The sample holds one count of this clone. The chain couples TRBV7-3 to TRBJ2-6; D ambiguous. This CDR3 is 18 amino acids long. Germline-derived CDR1 and CDR2 are SGHTA and FQGTGA. V was trimmed by 1 base and J by 0 bases, leaving 13 bases between them. The CDR3 is CASSLRGTLSSGANVLTF. DNA for the CDR3: TGTGCCAGCAGCTTAAGGGGAACTCTGAGCTCTGGGGCCAACGTCCTGACTTTC.

The chain couples TRBV4-1 to TRBJ2-7; TRBD1 matches at 10 bases. CDR3 length: 15 residues. V shed 2 bases, J shed 4 bases, and the junction held 5 bases outside the gene matches. The germline V gene has CDR1 MGHRA and CDR2 YSYEKL. CDR3 coding DNA: TGCGCCAGCAGCCAACCGGGACAGGGGACGTACGAGCAGTACTTC. Protein: CASSQPGQGTYEQYF.

The V and J genes are TRBV2 and TRBJ2-2; 10 bases are a match to TRBD1. The CDR3 totals 15 residues. Germline values: CDR1 SNHLY, CDR2 FYNNEI. The V gene end was trimmed by 4 bases and the J gene end by 3 bases; junction bases not matched to a gene: 2. The CDR3 sequence: CASSGTGGDTGELFF. Written as DNA, the CDR3 is TGTGCCAGCAGTGGGACAGGGGGAGACACCGGGGAGCTGTTTTTT.

V gene TRBV19 combines with J gene TRBJ2-3, with 10 bases lining up with TRBD2. V gave up 4 bases and J gave up 2 bases; unmatched junction bases: 3. The germline V gene encodes CDR1 LNHDA and CDR2 SQIVND (reference sequence). CDR3 length: 15 residues. CDR3 DNA sequence: TGTGCCAGTAGTAACAGCGGGAGGGACACAGATACGCAGTATTTT. Its translation: CASSNSGRDTDTQYF.

This chain links TRBV2 with TRBJ1-2; 7 nucleotides align to TRBD1. J gave up 3 bases and V 9 bases, and 10 bases lay outside the gene matches. The V gene's germline CDR1 is SNHLY and CDR2 FYNNEI. The CDR3 has 14 residues. CDR3 sequence reads: CASHIYRGDYGYTF. The CDR3 DNA reads TGTGCCAGTCACATTTACAGGGGAGACTATGGCTACACCTTC.

This chain connects TRBV7-6 to TRBJ2-6; D is unclear. The germline gives CDR1 SGHVS, CDR2 FNYEAQ. Trimming cost V 2 bases and J 2 bases, with 10 bases left between them. The CDR3 runs to 16 residues. The CDR3 reads CASSLKVAAGANVLTF. The CDR3 DNA sequence: TGTGCCAGCAGCTTAAAGGTCGCGGCTGGGGCCAACGTCCTGACTTTC.

The J gene is TRBJ1-5, the V gene TRBV9, with D possibly being TRBD1 (5 bases). CDR3 size: 15 residues. V lost 4 bases and J lost 1, with 12 bases in between. Per germline, CDR1 SGDLS and CDR2 YYNGEE. The CDR3, as DNA: TGTGCCAGCAGCCCTGAGGGGCTGAGCAATCAGCCCCAGCATTTT. This gives the protein CASSPEGLSNQPQHF.

A remark on this clone: The sample has other DNA sequences that encode this CDR3 too. The V and J genes are TRBV20-1 and TRBJ2-5; D is undetermined. The CDR3 runs 10 residues. CDR1 is DFQATT, CDR2 SNEGSKA, per germline (reference sequence). With 6 bases removed from V and 5 bases from J, the gap between germline ends came to 7 bases. CDR3 in amino acids: CSAPWETQYF. CDR3 sequence (DNA): TGCAGTGCGCCGTGGGAGACCCAGTACTTC.

V is TRBV4-3 and J is TRBJ2-1, with 10 bases matching TRBD2. V trimming: 0 bases; J trimming: 7 bases; junction bases outside the gene matches: 12. This CDR3 is built from 18 residues. The germline CDR1 and CDR2 sequences are LGHNA and YSLEER. CDR3 protein: CASSQDGSGRAWSNEQFF. The CDR3 coding sequence is TGCGCCAGCAGCCAAGATGGGAGCGGGAGGGCCTGGAGTAATGAGCAGTTCTTC.

The V and J genes are TRBV7-9 and TRBJ2-7, with D unclear. Germline CDR1 and CDR2: SEHNR and FQNEAQ (reference sequence). V was clipped by 1 base and J by 3 bases, with 13 bases between them. The CDR3 is 15 amino acids. CDR3 bases: TGTGCCAGCAGCTTAGGGTTGGGCTACCTCTACGAGCAGTACTTC. This translates into CASSLGLGYLYEQYF.

CDR3 DNA sequence: TGCAGTGCACCGCAGTACAATGAGCAGTTCTTC. Translated: CSAPQYNEQFF. This chain uses TRBV20-1 with TRBJ2-1; D is ambiguous. The CDR3 contains 11 residues. The V end lost 6 bases, the J end lost 4 bases, and 7 bases lay between the germline ends. Germline assignment: CDR1 DFQATT and CDR2 SNEGSKA (reference sequence).

V is TRBV5-6 and J is TRBJ1-2; D is perhaps TRBD1 (5 bases). The CDR3 consists of 12 residues. Germline assignment: CDR1 SGHDT and CDR2 YYEEEE. V was clipped by 3 bases and J by 6 bases, with 9 bases between them. The CDR3 spells CASSYMGDGYTF. The CDR3 DNA is TGTGCCAGCAGCTACATGGGGGATGGCTACACCTTC.

The chain uses TRBV7-9 and TRBJ2-1, with TRBD1 matching over 9 bases. The germline V gene encodes CDR1 SEHNR and CDR2 FQNEAQ (reference sequence). The CDR3 runs 15 residues. With V trimmed by 5 bases and J by 3 bases, 5 bases remained unmatched. The CDR3 coding sequence is TGTGCCAGCAGCGGCCGGGGACAGGGCTACAATGAGCAGTTCTTC. It encodes CASSGRGQGYNEQFF.

CDR3 nucleotides: TGTGCCAGCCGTAGGAGCAATCAGCCCCAGCATTTT. As protein: CASRRSNQPQHF. The J gene is TRBJ1-5, the V gene TRBV28; the D is unclear. Per germline, CDR1 MDHEN and CDR2 SYDVKM. Trimming shortened V by 8 bases and J by 1 base, and 6 bases separated the two germline ends. The CDR3 contains 12 residues.

This rearrangement joins TRBV10-3 to TRBJ2-7; 9 bases are shared with TRBD2. The germline gives CDR1 ENHRY, CDR2 SYGVKD. V shed 0 bases, J shed 2 bases, and the junction held 8 bases outside the gene matches. The CDR3 is 17 amino acids. CDR3 sequence (DNA): TGTGCCATCAGTGAGTCGATAGTAGCGGGAGTTCCCTACGAGCAGTACTTC. This codes for CAISESIVAGVPYEQYF.

This clone was seen only once. The chain uses TRBV2 and TRBJ2-5; the match to TRBD2 covers 7 bases. CDR3 size: 14 residues. V trimming: 3 bases; J trimming: 1 base; junction bases outside the gene matches: 2. Germline V gene data show CDR1 as SNHLY and CDR2 as FYNNEI. In DNA, the CDR3 is TGTGCCAGCAGTGACTGGGGGGGCCAAGAGACCCAGTACTTC. Protein sequence: CASSDWGGQETQYF.

This chain uses TRBV7-2 with TRBJ1-2, with 7 bases fitting TRBD1. Per the germline V gene, CDR1 is SGHTA and CDR2 is FQGNSA. CDR3 length equals 15 residues. V trimming: 2 bases; J trimming: 4 bases; junction bases outside the gene matches: 7. The CDR3 sequence: CASSLNPGTAYGYTF. The DNA of the CDR3 is TGTGCCAGCAGCTTAAACCCCGGGACAGCCTATGGCTACACCTTC.

The chain joins TRBV7-3 to TRBJ2-3; 9 nucleotides agree with TRBD2. The length of the CDR3 is 16 residues. V gave up 0 bases and J gave up 4 bases; unmatched junction bases: 5. Germline assignment: CDR1 SGHTA and CDR2 FQGTGA. DNA of the CDR3: TGTGCCAGCAGCTTAACGTGGGCGGGAGGGGCAGATACGCAGTATTTT. Amino acids: CASSLTWAGGADTQYF.

This chain joins TRBV18 and TRBJ2-7; maybe TRBD2 (6 bases). Germline CDR1 KGHSH, CDR2 LQKENI. V was shortened by 2 bases and J by 4 bases, with 15 bases between the two germline ends. The CDR3 runs 15 residues. CDR3 region: CASSPYPGSQYEQYF. CDR3 nucleotides: TGTGCCAGCTCACCATACCCCGGGAGCCAGTACGAGCAGTACTTC.

The chain joins TRBV28 to TRBJ2-1; 8 nucleotides agree with TRBD2. The CDR3 spans 15 residues. The J segment lost 6 bases and the V segment lost 7 bases, leaving 11 bases of the junction unmatched. Looked up from germline, CDR1 is MDHEN and CDR2 is SYDVKM. The CDR3 region has the DNA TGTGCCAGCATCGTCGCGGGACTAGACTTCAATGAGCAGTTCTTC. Its protein product is CASIVAGLDFNEQFF.

The chain is built from TRBV7-2 and TRBJ1-1, with TRBD1 matching 8 bases. Trimming at V came to 5 bases and at J to 8 bases, leaving 7 bases not matched to a gene. The CDR3 totals 13 residues. Germline-derived CDR1 and CDR2 are SGHTA and FQGNSA. The CDR3 reads CASSPDRAVEAFF. The CDR3 DNA reads as TGTGCCAGCAGCCCGGACAGGGCCGTGGAAGCTTTCTTT.

The rearrangement joins TRBV7-8 to TRBJ1-3; 7 bases align to TRBD1. The CDR3 contains 15 residues. Germline loops: CDR1 SGHVS, CDR2 FQNEAQ. The ends lost 4 bases at V and 0 bases at J; junction bases unmatched: 3. CDR3 residues: CASSWGQFSGNTIYF. The DNA for the CDR3 is TGTGCCAGCAGCTGGGGACAGTTCTCTGGAAACACCATATATTTT.

This clone was detected once. The chain joins TRBV11-2 to TRBJ2-2; D might be TRBD1 or TRBD2, each matching 5 bases. Trimming left V 4 bases short and J 4 bases short, with 16 bases between. CDR1 and CDR2 (germline): SGHAT, FQNNGV. CDR3 length: 16 amino acids. The CDR3 here is CASSSHRDGITGELFF. In DNA, the CDR3 is TGTGCCAGCAGCTCGCATAGGGACGGCATCACCGGGGAGCTGTTTTTT.

The J gene is TRBJ2-5, the V gene TRBV29-1, with 12 bases identical to TRBD2. Germline CDR1 reads SQVTM; CDR2 reads ANQGSEA. Trimming cost V 7 bases and J 1 base; bases outside gene matches: 7. There are 15 residues in the CDR3. DNA of the CDR3: TGCAGCGCCGTACTAGCGGGAGGATTCCAAGAGACCCAGTACTTC. It yields the protein CSAVLAGGFQETQYF.

The chain is built from TRBV10-2 and TRBJ2-7; D call uncertain. V shed 6 bases and J shed 5 bases, with 17 bases lying between them. The length of the CDR3 is 14 residues. CDR1 is WSHSY and CDR2 is SAAADI in the germline V gene. In DNA form, the CDR3 reads TGCGCCAGCAGCCAAACTTCGCGACTTAACGAGCAGTACTTC. Protein product: CASSQTSRLNEQYF.

This chain joins TRBV4-2 and TRBJ2-1; 8 nucleotides agree with TRBD2. Per the germline V gene, CDR1 is LGHNA and CDR2 is YNFKEQ. The CDR3 has 15 residues. With 6 bases clipped from V and 5 bases from J, the junction kept 9 bases outside the gene matches. The DNA of the CDR3 is TGTGCCAGCAGGGCCTTAGCGGGACTCGACAATGAGCAGTTCTTC. Amino acids: CASRALAGLDNEQFF.